Listed here is a single T cell receptor beta chain. This sample is drawn from a study of kidney transplant recipient with SARS-CoV-2 infection. TCRdb re-derived calls from the reads in MiXCR, one entry per CDR3 protein. The sample records approximately 240,000 distinct CDR3 sequences, 29% being singletons. Trimming removed 4 bases from V and 7 bases from J; junction bases left unmatched: 11. CDR3 length equals 16 residues. CDR1 is MNHEY, CDR2 SMNVEV, per germline (reference sequence). The TCR was taken from a male patient aged 25-45 years who had COVID-19 and was a kidney transplant recipient. Some T cells here may be from the graft donor. The V call is TRBV27, the J call TRBJ2-1, with 9 bases that match TRBD2. The starting material was a blood sample, obtained at baseline and on day 111 from a kidney transplant recipient. CDR3 residues: CASSSILAGSGNEQFF. The DNA of the CDR3 is TGTGCCAGCAGTTCGATACTAGCGGGCTCGGGGAATGAGCAGTTCTTC.